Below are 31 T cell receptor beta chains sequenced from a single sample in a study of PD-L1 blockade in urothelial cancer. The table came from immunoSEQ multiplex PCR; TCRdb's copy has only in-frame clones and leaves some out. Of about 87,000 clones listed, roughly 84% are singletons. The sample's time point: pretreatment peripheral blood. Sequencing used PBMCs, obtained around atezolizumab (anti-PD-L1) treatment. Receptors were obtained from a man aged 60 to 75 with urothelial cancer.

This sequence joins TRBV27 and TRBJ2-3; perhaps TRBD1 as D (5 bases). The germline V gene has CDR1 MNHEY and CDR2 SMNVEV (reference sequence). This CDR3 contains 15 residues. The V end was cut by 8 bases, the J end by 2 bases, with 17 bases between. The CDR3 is CASGIRTPTTDTQYF. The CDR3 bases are TGTGCCAGCGGGATCCGGACACCCACCACAGATACGCAGTATTTT.

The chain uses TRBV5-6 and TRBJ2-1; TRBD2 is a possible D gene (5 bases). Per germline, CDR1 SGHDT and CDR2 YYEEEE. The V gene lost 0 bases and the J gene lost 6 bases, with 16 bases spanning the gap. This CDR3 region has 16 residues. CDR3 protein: CASSLDSVGRGNEQFF. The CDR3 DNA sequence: TGTGCCAGCAGCTTGGACTCTGTGGGCCGGGGCAATGAGCAGTTCTTC.

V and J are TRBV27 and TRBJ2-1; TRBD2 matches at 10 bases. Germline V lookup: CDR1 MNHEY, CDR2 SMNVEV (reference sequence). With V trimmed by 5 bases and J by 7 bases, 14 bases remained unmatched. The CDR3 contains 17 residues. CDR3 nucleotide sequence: TGTGCCAGCAGTCCGACAGTGGTTCATAGCGGGAGGAATGAGCAGTTCTTC. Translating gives CASSPTVVHSGRNEQFF.

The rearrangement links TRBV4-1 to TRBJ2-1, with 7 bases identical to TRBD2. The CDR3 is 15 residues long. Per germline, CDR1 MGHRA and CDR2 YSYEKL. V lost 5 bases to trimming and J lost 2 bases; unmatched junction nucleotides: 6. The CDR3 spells CASSISGDPYNEQFF. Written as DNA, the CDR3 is TGCGCCAGCAGCATAAGCGGGGACCCCTACAATGAGCAGTTCTTC.

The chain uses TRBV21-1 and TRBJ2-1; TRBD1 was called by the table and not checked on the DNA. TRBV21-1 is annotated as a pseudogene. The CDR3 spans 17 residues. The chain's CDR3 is CASSTSPGQGPGDEQFF. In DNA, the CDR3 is TGTGCCAGCAGCACATCACCGGGACAGGGGCCAGGGGATGAGCAGTTCTTC.

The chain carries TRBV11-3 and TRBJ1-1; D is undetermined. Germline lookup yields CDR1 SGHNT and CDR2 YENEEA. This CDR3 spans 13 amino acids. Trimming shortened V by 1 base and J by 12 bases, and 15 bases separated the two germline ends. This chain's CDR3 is CASSLGTRGMTFF. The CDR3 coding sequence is TGTGCCAGCAGCTTAGGTACCCGGGGTATGACTTTCTTT.

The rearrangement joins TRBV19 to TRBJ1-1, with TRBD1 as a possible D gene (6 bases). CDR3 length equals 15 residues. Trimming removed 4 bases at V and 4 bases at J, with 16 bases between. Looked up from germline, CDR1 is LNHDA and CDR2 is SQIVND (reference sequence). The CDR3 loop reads CASSTLEGGGTEAFF. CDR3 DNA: TGTGCCAGTAGTACCCTGGAGGGGGGGGGCACTGAAGCTTTCTTT.

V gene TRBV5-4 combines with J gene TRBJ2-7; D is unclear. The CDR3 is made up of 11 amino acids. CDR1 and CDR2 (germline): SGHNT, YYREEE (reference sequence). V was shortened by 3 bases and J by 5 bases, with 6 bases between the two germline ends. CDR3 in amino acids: CASSSNDEQYF. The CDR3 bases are TGTGCCAGCAGCTCAAATGACGAGCAGTACTTC.

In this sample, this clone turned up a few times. CDR3 sequence (DNA): TGTGCCAGCAGACTAGATATGAACACCGGGGAGCTGTTTTTT. It yields the protein CASRLDMNTGELFF. The V call is TRBV2, the J call TRBJ2-2, with a possible D match to TRBD2 (5 bases). The CDR3 runs 14 residues. The V gene lost 6 bases and the J gene lost 1 base, with 9 bases spanning the gap. CDR1 and CDR2 from the germline V gene are SNHLY and FYNNEI.

The CDR3 coding sequence is TGCGCCAGCAGCGGCGGCAGCTCCTACAATGAGCAGTTCTTC. Encoded protein: CASSGGSSYNEQFF. The V gene is TRBV5-1, the J gene TRBJ2-1; D ambiguous. This CDR3 is 14 amino acids long. Trimming stripped 4 bases from V and 0 bases from J, with 8 bases between. CDR1 and CDR2 (germline): SGHRS, YFSETQ.

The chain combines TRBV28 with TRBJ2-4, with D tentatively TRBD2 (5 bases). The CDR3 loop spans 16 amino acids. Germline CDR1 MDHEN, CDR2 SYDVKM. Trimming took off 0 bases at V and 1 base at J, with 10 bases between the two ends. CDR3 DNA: TGTGCCAGCAGTTTATGGGGGAGTAGTGCCAAAAACATTCAGTACTTC. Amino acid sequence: CASSLWGSSAKNIQYF.

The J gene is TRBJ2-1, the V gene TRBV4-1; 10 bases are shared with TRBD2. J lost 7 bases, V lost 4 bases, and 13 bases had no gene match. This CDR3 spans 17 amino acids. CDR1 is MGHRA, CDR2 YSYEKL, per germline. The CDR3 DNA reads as TGCGCCAGCAGCCCACGAGGGCTAGCGGGGGCGGGGAATGAGCAGTTCTTC. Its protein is CASSPRGLAGAGNEQFF.

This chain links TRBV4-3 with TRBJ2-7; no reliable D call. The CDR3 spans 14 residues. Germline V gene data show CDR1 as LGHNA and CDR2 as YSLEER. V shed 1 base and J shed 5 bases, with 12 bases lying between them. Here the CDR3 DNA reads TGCGCCAGCAGCCAAGGGGTAGAGGTAGACGAGCAGTACTTC. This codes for CASSQGVEVDEQYF.

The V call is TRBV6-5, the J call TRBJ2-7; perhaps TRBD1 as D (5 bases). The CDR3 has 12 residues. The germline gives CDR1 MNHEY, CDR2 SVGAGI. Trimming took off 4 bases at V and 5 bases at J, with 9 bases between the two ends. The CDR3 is CASSSDSHEQYF. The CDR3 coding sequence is TGTGCCAGCAGTTCCGACAGCCACGAGCAGTACTTC.

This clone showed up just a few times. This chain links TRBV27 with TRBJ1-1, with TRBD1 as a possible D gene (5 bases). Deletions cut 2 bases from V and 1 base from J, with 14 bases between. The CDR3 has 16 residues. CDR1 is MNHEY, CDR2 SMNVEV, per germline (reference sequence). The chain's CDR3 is CASSLRTVQGNTEAFF. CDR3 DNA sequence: TGTGCCAGCAGTTTAAGAACGGTGCAGGGGAACACTGAAGCTTTCTTT.

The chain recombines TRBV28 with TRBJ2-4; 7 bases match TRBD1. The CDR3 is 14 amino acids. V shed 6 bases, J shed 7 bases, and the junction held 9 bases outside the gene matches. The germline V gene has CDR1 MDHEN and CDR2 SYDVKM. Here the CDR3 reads CASRGQGDWNIQYF. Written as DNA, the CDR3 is TGTGCCAGCAGGGGCCAGGGGGATTGGAACATTCAGTACTTC.

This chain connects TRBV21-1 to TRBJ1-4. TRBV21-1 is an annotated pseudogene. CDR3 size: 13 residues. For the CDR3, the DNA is TGTGCCAGCAGCAAATTACCAGGAGGTGAACTGTTTTTT. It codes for CASSKLPGGELFF.

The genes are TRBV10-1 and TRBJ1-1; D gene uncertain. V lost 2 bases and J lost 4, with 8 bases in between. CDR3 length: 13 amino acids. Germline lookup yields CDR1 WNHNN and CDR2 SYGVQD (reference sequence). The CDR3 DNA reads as TGCGCCAGCAGTGAGACGGTGATCACTGAAGCTTTCTTT. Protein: CASSETVITEAFF.

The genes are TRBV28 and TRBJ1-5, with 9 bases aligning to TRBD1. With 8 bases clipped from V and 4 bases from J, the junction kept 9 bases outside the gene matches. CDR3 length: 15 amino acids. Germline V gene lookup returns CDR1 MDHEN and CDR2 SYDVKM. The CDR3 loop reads CASGPQGARNQPQHF. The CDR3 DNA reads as TGTGCCAGCGGACCACAGGGGGCTAGGAATCAGCCCCAGCATTTT.

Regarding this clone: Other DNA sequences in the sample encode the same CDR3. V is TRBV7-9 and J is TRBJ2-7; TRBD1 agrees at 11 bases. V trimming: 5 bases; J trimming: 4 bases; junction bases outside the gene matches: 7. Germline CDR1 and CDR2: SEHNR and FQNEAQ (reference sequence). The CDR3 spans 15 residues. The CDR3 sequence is CASSPRTGGFYEQYF. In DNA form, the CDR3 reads TGTGCCAGCAGCCCCCGGACAGGGGGCTTTTACGAGCAGTACTTC.

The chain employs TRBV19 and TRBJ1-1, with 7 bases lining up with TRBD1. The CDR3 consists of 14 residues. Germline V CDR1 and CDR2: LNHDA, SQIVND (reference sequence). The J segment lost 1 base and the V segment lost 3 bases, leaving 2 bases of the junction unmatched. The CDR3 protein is CASSIRQGNTEAFF. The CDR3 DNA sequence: TGTGCCAGTAGTATTCGACAGGGGAACACTGAAGCTTTCTTT.

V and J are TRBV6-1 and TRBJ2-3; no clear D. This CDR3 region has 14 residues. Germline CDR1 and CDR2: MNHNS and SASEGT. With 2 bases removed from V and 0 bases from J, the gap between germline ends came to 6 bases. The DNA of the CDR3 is TGTGCCAGCAGTGAACTGGCAAGCACAGATACGCAGTATTTT. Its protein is CASSELASTDTQYF.

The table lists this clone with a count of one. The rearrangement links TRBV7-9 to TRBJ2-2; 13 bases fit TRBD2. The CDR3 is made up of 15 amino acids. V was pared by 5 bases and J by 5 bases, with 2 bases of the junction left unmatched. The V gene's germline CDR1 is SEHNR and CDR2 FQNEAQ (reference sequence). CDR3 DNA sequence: TGTGCCAGCAGCCCGGGACTAGCGGGAACCGGGGAGCTGTTTTTT. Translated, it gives CASSPGLAGTGELFF.

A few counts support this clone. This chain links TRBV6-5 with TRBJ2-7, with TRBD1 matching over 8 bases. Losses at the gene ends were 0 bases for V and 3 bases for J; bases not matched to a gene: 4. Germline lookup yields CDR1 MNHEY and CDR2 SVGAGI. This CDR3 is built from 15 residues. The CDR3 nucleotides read TGTGCCAGCAGTTACTCCGGGGACAGGTTCTACGAGCAGTACTTC. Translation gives CASSYSGDRFYEQYF.

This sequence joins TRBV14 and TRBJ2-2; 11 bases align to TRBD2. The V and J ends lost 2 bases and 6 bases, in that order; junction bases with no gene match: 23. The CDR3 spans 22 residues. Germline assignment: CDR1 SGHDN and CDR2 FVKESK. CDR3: CASSQLRVEGGTSGSVPGELFF. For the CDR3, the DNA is TGTGCCAGCAGCCAATTGAGGGTTGAAGGGGGAACTAGCGGGAGTGTCCCCGGGGAGCTGTTTTTT.

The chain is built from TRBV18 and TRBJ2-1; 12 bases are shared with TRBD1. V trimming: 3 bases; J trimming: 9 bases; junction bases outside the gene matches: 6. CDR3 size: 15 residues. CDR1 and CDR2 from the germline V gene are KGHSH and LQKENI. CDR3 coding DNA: TGTGCCAGCTCACCTAGGGACAGGGGGCAAGTTGAGCAGTTCTTC. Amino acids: CASSPRDRGQVEQFF.

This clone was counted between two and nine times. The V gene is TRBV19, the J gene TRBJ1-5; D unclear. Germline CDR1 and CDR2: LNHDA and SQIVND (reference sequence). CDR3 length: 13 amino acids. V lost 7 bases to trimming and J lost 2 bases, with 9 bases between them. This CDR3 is CASMAAGNQPQHF. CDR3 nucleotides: TGTGCCAGTATGGCAGCGGGCAATCAGCCCCAGCATTTT.

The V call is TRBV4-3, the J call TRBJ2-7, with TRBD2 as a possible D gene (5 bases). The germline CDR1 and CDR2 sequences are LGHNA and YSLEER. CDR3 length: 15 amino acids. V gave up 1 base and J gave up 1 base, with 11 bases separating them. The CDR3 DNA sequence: TGCGCCAGCAGCCAAGGACGGGGTTCGTCCTACGAGCAGTACTTC. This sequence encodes CASSQGRGSSYEQYF.

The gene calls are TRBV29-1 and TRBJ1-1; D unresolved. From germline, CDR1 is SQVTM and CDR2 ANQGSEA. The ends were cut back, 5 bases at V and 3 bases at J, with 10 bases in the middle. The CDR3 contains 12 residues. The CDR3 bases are TGCAGCGTTAAGGAGGTCGACACTGAAGCTTTCTTT. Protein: CSVKEVDTEAFF.

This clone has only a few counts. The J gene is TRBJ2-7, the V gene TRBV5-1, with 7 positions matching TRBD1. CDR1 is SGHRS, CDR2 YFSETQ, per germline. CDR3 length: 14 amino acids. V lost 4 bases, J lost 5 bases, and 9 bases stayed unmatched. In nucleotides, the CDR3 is TGCGCCAGCAGCATTCGGACAGGTAATCACGAGCAGTACTTC. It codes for CASSIRTGNHEQYF.

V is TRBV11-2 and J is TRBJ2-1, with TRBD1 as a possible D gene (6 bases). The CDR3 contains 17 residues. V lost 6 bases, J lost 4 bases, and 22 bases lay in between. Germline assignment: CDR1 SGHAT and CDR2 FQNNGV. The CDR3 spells CASRSRTDFIGYNEQFF. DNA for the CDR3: TGTGCCAGCAGGAGTCGGACAGACTTTATAGGGTACAATGAGCAGTTCTTC.